This TCR beta chain was retrieved from a study of somatic mutations in cytotoxic T cells in rheumatoid arthritis. Libraries were prepared by immunoSEQ multiplex PCR; TCRdb keeps only in-frame clonotypes and omits some of them. The sample shows 10,000 to 12,000 clones, 80% of them seen only once. Germline V gives CDR1 MDHEN, CDR2 SYDVKM. The CDR3 is 14 amino acids. Trimming shortened V by 3 bases and J by 3 bases, and 9 bases separated the two germline ends. The chain employs TRBV28 and TRBJ1-5; perhaps TRBD1 as D (5 bases). This clonotype was sampled from an adult with rheumatoid arthritis. The sample comprised CD8+ T cells sorted from blood. Written as DNA, the CDR3 is TGTGCCAGCAGTTTTGGAGGGGACAATCAGCCCCAGCATTTT. Translation: CASSFGGDNQPQHF.